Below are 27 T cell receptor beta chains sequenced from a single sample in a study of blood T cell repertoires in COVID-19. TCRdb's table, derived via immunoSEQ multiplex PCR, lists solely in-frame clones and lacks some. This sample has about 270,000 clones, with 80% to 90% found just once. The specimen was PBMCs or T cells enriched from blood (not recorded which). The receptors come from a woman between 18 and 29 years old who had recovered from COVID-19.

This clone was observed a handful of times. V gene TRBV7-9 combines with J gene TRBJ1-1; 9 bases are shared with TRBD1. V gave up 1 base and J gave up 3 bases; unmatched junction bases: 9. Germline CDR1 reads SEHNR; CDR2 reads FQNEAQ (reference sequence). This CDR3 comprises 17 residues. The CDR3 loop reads CASSLGTTGGGDTEAFF. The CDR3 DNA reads TGTGCCAGCAGCTTAGGGACTACAGGGGGCGGGGACACTGAAGCTTTCTTT.

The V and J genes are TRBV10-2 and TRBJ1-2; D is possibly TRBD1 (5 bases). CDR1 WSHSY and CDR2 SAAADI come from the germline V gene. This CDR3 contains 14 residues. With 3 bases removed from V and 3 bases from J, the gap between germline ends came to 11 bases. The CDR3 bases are TGCGCCAGCAGTGAACGGGCACAGGACTATGGCTACACCTTC. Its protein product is CASSERAQDYGYTF.

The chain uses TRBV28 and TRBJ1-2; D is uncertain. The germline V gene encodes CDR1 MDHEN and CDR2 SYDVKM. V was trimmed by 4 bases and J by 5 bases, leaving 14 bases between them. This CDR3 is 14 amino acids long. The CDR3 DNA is TGTGCCAGCAGTTCCCCTGCGAGCCTATATGGCTACACCTTC. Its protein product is CASSSPASLYGYTF.

The CDR3 nucleotides are TGTGCCAGCAGAGCCTTTTCCCGGGACAGAGATTCACCCCTCCACTTT. It is translated as CASRAFSRDRDSPLHF. J is TRBJ1-6 and V is TRBV27; 7 nucleotides agree with TRBD1. The CDR3 runs to 16 residues. V was pared by 6 bases and J by 8 bases, with 13 bases of the junction left unmatched. Germline CDR1 and CDR2: MNHEY and SMNVEV (reference sequence).

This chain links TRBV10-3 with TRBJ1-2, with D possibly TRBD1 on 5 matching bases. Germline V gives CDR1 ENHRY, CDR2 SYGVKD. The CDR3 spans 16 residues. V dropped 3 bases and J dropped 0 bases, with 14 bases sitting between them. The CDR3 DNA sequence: TGTGCCATCAGTGAACAACAGGCCCGGACTAACTATGGCTACACCTTC. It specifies CAISEQQARTNYGYTF.

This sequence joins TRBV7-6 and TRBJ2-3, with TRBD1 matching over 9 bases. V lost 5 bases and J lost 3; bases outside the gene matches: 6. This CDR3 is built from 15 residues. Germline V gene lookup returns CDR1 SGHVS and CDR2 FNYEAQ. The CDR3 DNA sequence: TGTGCCAGCAGCACCGGGACAGGGAGGACAGATACGCAGTATTTT. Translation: CASSTGTGRTDTQYF.

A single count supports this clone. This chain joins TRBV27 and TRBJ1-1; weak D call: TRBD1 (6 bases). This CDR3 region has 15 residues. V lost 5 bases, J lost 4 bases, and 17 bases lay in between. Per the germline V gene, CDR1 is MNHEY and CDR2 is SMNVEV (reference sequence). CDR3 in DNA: TGTGCCAGCAGTCTTTCAGGGGCACTGGGCACTGAAGCTTTCTTT. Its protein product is CASSLSGALGTEAFF.

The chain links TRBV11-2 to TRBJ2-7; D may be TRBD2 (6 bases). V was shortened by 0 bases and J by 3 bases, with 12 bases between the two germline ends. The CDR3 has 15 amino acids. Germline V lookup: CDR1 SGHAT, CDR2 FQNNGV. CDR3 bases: TGTGCCAGCAGCTTAGAACCGGGGGTAAACTACGAGCAGTACTTC. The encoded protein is CASSLEPGVNYEQYF.

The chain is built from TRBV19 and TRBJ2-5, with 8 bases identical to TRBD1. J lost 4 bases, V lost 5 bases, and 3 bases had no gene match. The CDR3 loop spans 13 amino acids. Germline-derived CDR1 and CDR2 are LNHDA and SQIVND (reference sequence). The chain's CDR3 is CASSSGQGETQYF. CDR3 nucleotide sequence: TGTGCCAGTAGTTCCGGACAGGGAGAGACCCAGTACTTC.

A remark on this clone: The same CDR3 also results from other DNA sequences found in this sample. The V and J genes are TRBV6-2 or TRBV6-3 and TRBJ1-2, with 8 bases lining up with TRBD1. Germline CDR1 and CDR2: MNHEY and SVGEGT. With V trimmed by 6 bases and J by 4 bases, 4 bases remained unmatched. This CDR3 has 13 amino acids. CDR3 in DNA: TGTGCCAGCAGCCCGGACAGGGTCTATGGCTACACCTTC. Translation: CASSPDRVYGYTF.

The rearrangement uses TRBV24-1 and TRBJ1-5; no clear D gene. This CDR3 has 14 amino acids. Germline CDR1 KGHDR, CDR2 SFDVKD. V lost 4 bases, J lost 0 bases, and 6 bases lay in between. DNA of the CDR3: TGTGCCACCAGTGACAGCGATAGCAATCAGCCCCAGCATTTT. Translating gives CATSDSDSNQPQHF.

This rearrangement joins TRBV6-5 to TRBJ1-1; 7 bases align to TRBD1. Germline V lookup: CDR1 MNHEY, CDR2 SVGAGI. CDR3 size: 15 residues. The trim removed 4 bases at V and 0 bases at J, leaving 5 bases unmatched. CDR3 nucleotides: TGTGCCAGCAGTTTCGGGACAGTTATGAACACTGAAGCTTTCTTT. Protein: CASSFGTVMNTEAFF.

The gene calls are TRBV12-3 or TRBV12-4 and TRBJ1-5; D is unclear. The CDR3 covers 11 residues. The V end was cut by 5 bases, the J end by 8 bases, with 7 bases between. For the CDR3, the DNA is TGTGCCAGCAGTCTCGGGGAGCCCCAGCATTTT. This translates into CASSLGEPQHF.

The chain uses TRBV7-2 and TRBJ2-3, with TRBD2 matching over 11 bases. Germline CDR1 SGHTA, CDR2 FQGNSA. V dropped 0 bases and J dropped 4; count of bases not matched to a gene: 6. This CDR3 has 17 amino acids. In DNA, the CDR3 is TGTGCCAGCAGCTTAGCGATACTAGCGGGGGCCCCAGATACGCAGTATTTT. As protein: CASSLAILAGAPDTQYF. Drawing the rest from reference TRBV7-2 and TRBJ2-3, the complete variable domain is GAGVSQSPSNKVTEKGKDVELRCDPISGHTALYWYRQSLGQGLEFLIYFQGNSAPDKSGLPSDRFSAERTGGSVSTLTIQRTQQEDSAVYLCASSLAILAGAPDTQYFGPGTRLTVL.

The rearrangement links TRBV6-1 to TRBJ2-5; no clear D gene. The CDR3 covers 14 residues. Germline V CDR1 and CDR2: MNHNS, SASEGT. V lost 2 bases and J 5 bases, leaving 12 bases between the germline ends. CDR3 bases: TGTGCCAGCAGTGAATCAGTCAGTGTGGAGACCCAGTACTTC. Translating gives CASSESVSVETQYF.

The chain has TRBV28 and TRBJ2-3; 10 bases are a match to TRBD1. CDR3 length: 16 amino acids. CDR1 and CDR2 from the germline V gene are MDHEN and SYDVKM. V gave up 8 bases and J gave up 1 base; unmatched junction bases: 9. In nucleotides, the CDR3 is TGTGCCAGCTCCCCGACAGGGGGCGGTCGCACAGATACGCAGTATTTT. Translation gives CASSPTGGGRTDTQYF.

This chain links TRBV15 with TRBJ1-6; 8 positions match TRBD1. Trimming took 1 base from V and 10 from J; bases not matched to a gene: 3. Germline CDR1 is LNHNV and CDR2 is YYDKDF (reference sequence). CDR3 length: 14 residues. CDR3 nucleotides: TGTGCCACCAGCAGAGGACAGGGGAGGTCACCCCTCCACTTT. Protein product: CATSRGQGRSPLHF.

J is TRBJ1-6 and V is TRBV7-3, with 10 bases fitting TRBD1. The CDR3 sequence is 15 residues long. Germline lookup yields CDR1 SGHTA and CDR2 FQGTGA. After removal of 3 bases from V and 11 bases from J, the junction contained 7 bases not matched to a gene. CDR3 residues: CASSFHDRGHAPLHF. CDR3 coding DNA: TGTGCCAGCAGCTTCCACGACAGGGGGCACGCACCCCTCCACTTT.

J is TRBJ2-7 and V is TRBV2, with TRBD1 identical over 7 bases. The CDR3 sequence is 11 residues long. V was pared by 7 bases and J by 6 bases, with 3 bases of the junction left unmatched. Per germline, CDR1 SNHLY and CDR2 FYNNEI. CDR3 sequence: CASIRGIEQYF. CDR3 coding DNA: TGTGCCAGCATCAGGGGGATCGAGCAGTACTTC.

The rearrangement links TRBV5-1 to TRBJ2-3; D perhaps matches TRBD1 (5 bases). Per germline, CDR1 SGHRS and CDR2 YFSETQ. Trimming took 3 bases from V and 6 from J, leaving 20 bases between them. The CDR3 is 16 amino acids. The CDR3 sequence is CASSSDPQGILDTQYF. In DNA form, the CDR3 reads TGCGCCAGCAGCTCGGATCCCCAGGGAATCTTGGATACGCAGTATTTT.

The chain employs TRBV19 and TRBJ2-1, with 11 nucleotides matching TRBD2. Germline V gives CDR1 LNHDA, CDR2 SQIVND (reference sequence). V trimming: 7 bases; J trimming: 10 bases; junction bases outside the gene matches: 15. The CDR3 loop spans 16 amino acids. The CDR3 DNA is TGTGCCAGTACCCCGTGGGTTAGCGGGGGGGCCCGGGAGCAGTTCTTC. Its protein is CASTPWVSGGAREQFF.

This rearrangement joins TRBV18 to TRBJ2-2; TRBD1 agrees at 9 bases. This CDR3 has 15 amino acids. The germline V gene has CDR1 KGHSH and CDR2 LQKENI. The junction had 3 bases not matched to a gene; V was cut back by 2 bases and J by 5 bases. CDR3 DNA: TGTGCCAGCTCACCATTGGGACAGGGAACCGGGGAGCTGTTTTTT. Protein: CASSPLGQGTGELFF.

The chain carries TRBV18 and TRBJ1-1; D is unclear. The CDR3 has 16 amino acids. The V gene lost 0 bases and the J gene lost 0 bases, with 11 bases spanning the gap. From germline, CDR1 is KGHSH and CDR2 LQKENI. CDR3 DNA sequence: TGTGCCAGCTCACCACCAACCGGTTCCATGAACACTGAAGCTTTCTTT. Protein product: CASSPPTGSMNTEAFF.

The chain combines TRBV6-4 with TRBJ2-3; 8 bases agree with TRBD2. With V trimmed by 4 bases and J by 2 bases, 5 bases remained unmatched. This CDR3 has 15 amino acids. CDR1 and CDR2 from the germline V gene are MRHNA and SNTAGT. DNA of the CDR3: TGTGCCAGCAGTGGCGTAGCGGGGACCACAGATACGCAGTATTTT. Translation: CASSGVAGTTDTQYF.

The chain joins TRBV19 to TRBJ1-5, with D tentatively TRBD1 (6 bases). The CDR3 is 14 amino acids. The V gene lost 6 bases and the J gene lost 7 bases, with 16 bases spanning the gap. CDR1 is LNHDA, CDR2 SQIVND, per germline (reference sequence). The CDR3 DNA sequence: TGTGCCAGTAGCATCGAACCTGGACAGCAGCCCCAGCATTTT. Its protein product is CASSIEPGQQPQHF.

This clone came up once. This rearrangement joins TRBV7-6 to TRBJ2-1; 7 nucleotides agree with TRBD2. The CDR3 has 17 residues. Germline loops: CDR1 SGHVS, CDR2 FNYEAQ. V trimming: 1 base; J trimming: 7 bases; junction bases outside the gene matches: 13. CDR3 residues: CASSLVVSLTGGNEQFF. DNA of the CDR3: TGTGCCAGCAGCTTAGTAGTTAGTTTAACCGGGGGGAATGAGCAGTTCTTC.

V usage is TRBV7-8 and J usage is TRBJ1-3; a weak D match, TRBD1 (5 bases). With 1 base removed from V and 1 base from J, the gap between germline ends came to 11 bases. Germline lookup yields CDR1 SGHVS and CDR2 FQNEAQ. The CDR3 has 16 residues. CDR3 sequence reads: CASSLGAPGSGNTIYF. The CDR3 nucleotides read TGTGCCAGCAGCTTAGGTGCGCCAGGGTCTGGAAACACCATATATTTT.